The rows below give T cell receptor beta chains drawn from one sample of a study of PD-L1 blockade in urothelial cancer. Assay: immunoSEQ multiplex PCR; the TCRdb copy retains only in-frame clones and omits some. The sample comprises 45,000 to 65,000 clones, roughly 87% of which are singletons, and 15% to 17% rests with the top ten. Material: PBMCs, obtained around atezolizumab (anti-PD-L1) treatment. The receptors originated from a man between 65 and 79 years old with urothelial cancer. Both conserved end residues are part of each CDR3. The D gene is left open where the match is weak. Clone size is not always given. Where it is, it says once, few, many or a class for expanded clones.

J gene: TRBJ2-7; V gene: TRBV19; D gene: TRBD1; clone size: .; CDR3 DNA: TGTGCCAGTAGTCGCGACAGGGCCTACGAGCAGTACTTC; CDR3 protein: CASSRDRAYEQYF
J gene: TRBJ1-5; V gene: TRBV2; D gene: TRBD1; clone size: .; CDR3 DNA: TGTGCCAGCAGTTCCGGACAGGGCGGTGGCAATCAGCCCCAGCATTTT; CDR3 protein: CASSSGQGGGNQPQHF
J gene: TRBJ1-2; V gene: TRBV7-9; D gene: .; clone size: .; CDR3 DNA: TGTGCCAGCAGCTTAGGAGAATTGGCAGGTGCCGGCTACACCTTC; CDR3 protein: CASSLGELAGAGYTF
J gene: TRBJ2-2; V gene: TRBV28; D gene: TRBD1; clone size: .; CDR3 DNA: TGTGCCAGCAGTTTTTGGACAGGGGCAACGAACACCGGGGAGCTGTTTTTT; CDR3 protein: CASSFWTGATNTGELFF
J gene: TRBJ1-2; V gene: TRBV5-6; D gene: .; clone size: .; CDR3 DNA: TGTGCCAGCAGCTTGGGACAGGTTAACTATGGCTACACCTTC; CDR3 protein: CASSLGQVNYGYTF
J gene: TRBJ2-5; V gene: TRBV27; D gene: .; clone size: .; CDR3 DNA: TGTGCCAGCAGTTTAGAGGACCGGGGGACCCAGTACTTC; CDR3 protein: CASSLEDRGTQYF
J gene: TRBJ2-7; V gene: TRBV5-1; D gene: TRBD1; clone size: .; CDR3 DNA: TGCGCCAGCAGCTTGAACGCAGGGGGCTACGAGCAGTACTTC; CDR3 protein: CASSLNAGGYEQYF
J gene: TRBJ2-7; V gene: TRBV10-3; D gene: TRBD2; clone size: once; CDR3 DNA: TGTGCCATCAGTAGAGCGGGAGAGCACTACGAGCAGTACTTC; CDR3 protein: CAISRAGEHYEQYF
J gene: TRBJ1-2; V gene: TRBV2; D gene: .; clone size: .; CDR3 DNA: TGTGCCAGCAGTGACTCAGGGGTTTGGGGTGGCTACACCTTC; CDR3 protein: CASSDSGVWGGYTF
J gene: TRBJ1-5; V gene: TRBV27; D gene: TRBD1; clone size: few; CDR3 DNA: TGTGCCAGCAGCCTGACAGGGCGGCAGCCCCAGCATTTT; CDR3 protein: CASSLTGRQPQHF
J gene: TRBJ1-1; V gene: TRBV5-4; D gene: .; clone size: .; CDR3 DNA: TGTGCCAGCAGCGGTGAGACAGTAAACACTGAAGCTTTCTTT; CDR3 protein: CASSGETVNTEAFF
J gene: TRBJ2-1; V gene: TRBV2; D gene: TRBD2; clone size: .; CDR3 DNA: TGTGCCAGCAGTGAGTCGGGGACTAGCCCCAATGAGCAGTTCTTC; CDR3 protein: CASSESGTSPNEQFF
J gene: TRBJ2-2; V gene: TRBV27; D gene: .; clone size: .; CDR3 DNA: TGTGCCAGCAGTCCCCAAAGAGCCCTGAACACCGGGGAGCTGTTTTTT; CDR3 protein: CASSPQRALNTGELFF
J gene: TRBJ2-1; V gene: TRBV30; D gene: TRBD2; clone size: .; CDR3 DNA: TGTGCCTGGAGTCTAGCGGGAGGCCACACCTACAATGAGCAGTTCTTC; CDR3 protein: CAWSLAGGHTYNEQFF